This T cell receptor (beta chain) stems from a study of T cell therapy after organ transplantation. Study overall: T cells were expanded roughly 2 weeks with 30 CMV class I/II epitopes.

These patients had received solid-organ transplants and had drug-resistant or recurrent cytomegalovirus. General study findings and limits: Concurrent antirejection and antiviral drugs remain unassessed confounders. Lower pretherapy CD8 clonality went with larger post-therapy fold change.

Trimming took off 0 bases at V and 0 bases at J, with 6 bases between the two ends. The CDR3 runs 14 residues. Germline V lookup: CDR1 SGHRS, CDR2 YFSETQ. Sequenced by immunoSEQ multiplex PCR; TCRdb stores in-frame clones only, minus some. The data hold about 48,000 clones, with about 95% observed a single time. The count of this clone is one. As yet, its antigen is unknown. The chain has TRBV5-1 and TRBJ2-5, with D uncertain. The TCR comes from a human patient who had received a solid organ transplant and had CMV disease. This material consisted of CD8+ T cells from blood, taken before autologous CMV-specific T cell therapy. In DNA form, the CDR3 reads TGCGCCAGCAGCTTGGCATCTTACCAAGAGACCCAGTACTTC. Protein product: CASSLASYQETQYF. Filled out from reference TRBV5-1 and TRBJ2-5, the complete variable domain reads KAGVTQTPRYLIKTRGQQVTLSCSPISGHRSVSWYQQTPGQGLQFLFEYFSETQRNKGNFPGRFSGRQFSNSRSEMNVSTLELGDSALYLCASSLASYQETQYFGPGTRLLVL.